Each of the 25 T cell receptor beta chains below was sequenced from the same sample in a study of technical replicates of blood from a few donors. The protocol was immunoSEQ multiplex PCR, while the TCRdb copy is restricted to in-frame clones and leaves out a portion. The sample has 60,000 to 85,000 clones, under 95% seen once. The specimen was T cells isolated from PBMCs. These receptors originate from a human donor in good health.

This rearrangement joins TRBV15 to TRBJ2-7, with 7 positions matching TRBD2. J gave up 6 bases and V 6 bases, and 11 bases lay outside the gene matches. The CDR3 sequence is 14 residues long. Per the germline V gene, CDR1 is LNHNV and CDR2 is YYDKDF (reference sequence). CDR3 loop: CATRRVREEVEQYF. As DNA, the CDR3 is TGTGCCACCAGGAGGGTCCGGGAGGAGGTCGAGCAGTACTTC.

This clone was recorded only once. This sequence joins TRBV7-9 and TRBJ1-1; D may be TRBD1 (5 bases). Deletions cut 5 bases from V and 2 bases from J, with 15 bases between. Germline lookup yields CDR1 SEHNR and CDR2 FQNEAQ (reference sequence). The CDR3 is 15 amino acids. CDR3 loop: CASSAGGNYNTEAFF. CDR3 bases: TGTGCCAGCAGCGCGGGGGGGAATTATAACACTGAAGCTTTCTTT.

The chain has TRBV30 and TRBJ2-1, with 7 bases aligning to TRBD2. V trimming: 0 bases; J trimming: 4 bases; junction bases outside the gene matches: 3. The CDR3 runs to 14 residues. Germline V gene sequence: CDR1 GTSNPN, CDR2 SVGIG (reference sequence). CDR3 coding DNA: TGTGCCTGGAGTGTGAGCGGGGCGTACAATGAGCAGTTCTTC. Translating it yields CAWSVSGAYNEQFF.

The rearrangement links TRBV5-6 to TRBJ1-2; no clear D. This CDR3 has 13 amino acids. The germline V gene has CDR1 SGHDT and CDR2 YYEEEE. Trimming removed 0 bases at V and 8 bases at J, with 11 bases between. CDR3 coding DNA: TGTGCCAGCAGCTTGGAGACTTATGAAGGCTACACCTTC. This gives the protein CASSLETYEGYTF.

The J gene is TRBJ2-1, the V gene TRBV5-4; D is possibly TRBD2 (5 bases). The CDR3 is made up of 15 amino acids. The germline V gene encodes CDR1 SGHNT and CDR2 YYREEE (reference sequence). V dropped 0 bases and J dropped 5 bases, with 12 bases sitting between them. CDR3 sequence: CASSLAGGNHNEQFF. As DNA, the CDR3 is TGTGCCAGCAGCTTGGCTGGAGGAAATCACAATGAGCAGTTCTTC.

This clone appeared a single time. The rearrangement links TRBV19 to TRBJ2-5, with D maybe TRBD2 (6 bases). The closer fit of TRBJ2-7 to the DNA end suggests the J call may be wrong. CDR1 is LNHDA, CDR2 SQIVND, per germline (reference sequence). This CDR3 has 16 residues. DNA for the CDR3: TGTGCCAGTAGTATCCTGTGGCGGGGTACCCTCCACGAGCAGTACTTC. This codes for CASSILWRGTLHEQYF.

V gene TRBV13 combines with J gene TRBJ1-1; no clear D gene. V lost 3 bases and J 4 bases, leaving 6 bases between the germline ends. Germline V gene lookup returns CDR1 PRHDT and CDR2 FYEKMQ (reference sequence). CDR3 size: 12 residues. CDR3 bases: TGTGCCAGCAGCTTTTCGAGCACTGAAGCTTTCTTT. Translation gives CASSFSSTEAFF.

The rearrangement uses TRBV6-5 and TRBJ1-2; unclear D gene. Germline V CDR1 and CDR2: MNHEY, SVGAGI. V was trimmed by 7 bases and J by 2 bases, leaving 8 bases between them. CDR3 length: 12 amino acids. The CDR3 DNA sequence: TGTGCCAGCACTGGCACGAACTATGGCTACACCTTC. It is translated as CASTGTNYGYTF.

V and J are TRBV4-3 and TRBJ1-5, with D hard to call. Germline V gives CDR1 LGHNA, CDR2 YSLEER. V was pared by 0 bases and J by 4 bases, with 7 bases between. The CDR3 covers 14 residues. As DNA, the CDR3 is TGCGCCAGCAGCCAAGATCCGGGGAATCAGCCCCAGCATTTT. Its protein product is CASSQDPGNQPQHF.

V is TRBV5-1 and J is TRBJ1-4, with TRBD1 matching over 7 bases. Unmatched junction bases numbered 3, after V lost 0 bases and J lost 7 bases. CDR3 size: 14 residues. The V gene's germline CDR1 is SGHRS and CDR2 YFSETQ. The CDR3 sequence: CASSLEGAGEKLFF. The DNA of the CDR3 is TGCGCCAGCAGCTTGGAGGGGGCCGGTGAAAAACTGTTTTTT.

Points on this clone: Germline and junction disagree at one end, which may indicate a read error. The CDR3 is CASSDDPVGAESF. CDR3 bases: TGTGCCAGCAGTGACGACCCTGTAGGGGCGGAATCCTTT. V usage is TRBV28 and J usage is TRBJ1-1; a weak D match, TRBD1 (5 bases). The germline V gene encodes CDR1 MDHEN and CDR2 SYDVKM. The CDR3 runs to 13 residues.

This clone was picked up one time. The CDR3 sequence: CASSLGSSTDTQYF. The CDR3 nucleotides read TGCGCCAGCAGCTTGGGGAGTTCCACAGATACGCAGTATTTT. The rearrangement joins TRBV5-1 to TRBJ2-3; D call uncertain. The germline gives CDR1 SGHRS, CDR2 YFSETQ. CDR3 size: 14 residues. With 0 bases removed from V and 2 bases from J, the gap between germline ends came to 7 bases.

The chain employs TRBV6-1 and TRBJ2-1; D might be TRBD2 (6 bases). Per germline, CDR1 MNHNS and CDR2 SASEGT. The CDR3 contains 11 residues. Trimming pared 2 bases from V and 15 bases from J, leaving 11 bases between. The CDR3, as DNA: TGTGCCAGCAGTGAAATAGCGGCACCGTTCTTC. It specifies CASSEIAAPFF.

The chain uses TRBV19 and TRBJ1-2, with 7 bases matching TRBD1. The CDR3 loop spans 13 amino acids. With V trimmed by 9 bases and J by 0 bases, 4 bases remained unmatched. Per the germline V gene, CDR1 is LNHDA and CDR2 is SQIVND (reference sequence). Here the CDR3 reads CASSRGANYGYTF. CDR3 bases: TGTGCCAGCTCCAGGGGGGCTAACTATGGCTACACCTTC.

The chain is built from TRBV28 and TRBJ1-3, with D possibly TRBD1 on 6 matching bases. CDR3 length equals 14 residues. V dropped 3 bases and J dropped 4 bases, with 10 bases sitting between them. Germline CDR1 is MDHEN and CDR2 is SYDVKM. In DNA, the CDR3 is TGTGCCAGCAGTTTTGAGGGGACAGGAAACACCATATATTTT. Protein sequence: CASSFEGTGNTIYF.

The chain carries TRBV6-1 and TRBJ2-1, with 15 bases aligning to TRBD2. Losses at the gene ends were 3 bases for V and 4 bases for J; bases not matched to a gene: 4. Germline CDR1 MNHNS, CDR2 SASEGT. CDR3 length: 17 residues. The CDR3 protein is CASSDEGLAGGYNEQFF. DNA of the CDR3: TGTGCCAGCAGTGACGAGGGACTAGCGGGGGGATACAATGAGCAGTTCTTC.

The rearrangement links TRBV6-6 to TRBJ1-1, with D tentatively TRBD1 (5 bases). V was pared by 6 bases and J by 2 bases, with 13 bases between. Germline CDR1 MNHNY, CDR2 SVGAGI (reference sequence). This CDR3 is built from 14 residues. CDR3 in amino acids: CASSLGPVNTEAFF. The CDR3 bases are TGTGCCAGCAGCCTGGGGCCAGTCAACACTGAAGCTTTCTTT.

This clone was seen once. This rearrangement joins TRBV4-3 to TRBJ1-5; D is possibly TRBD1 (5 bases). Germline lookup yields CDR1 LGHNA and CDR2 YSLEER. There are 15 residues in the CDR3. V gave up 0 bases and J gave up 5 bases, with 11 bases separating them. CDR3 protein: CASSQDRRQHQPQHF. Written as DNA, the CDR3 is TGCGCCAGCAGCCAAGATAGGCGACAGCATCAGCCCCAGCATTTT.

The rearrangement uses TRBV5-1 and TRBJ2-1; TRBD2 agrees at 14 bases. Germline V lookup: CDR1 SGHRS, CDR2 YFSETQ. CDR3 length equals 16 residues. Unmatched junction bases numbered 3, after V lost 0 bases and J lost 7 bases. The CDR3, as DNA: TGCGCCAGCAGCTTGGGACTAGCGGGAGGGCATAATGAGCAGTTCTTC. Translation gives CASSLGLAGGHNEQFF.

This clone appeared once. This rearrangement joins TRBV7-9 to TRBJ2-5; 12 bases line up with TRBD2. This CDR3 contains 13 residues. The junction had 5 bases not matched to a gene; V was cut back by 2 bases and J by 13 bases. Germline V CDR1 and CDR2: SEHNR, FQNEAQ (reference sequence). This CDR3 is CASSLLAGGGRYF. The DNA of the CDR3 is TGTGCCAGCAGCTTACTAGCGGGAGGGGGACGGTACTTC.

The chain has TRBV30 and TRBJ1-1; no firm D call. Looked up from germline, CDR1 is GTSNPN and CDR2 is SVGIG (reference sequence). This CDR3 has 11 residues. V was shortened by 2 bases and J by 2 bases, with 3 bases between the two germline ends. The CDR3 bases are TGTGCCTGGAGTATAAACACTGAAGCTTTCTTT. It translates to CAWSINTEAFF.

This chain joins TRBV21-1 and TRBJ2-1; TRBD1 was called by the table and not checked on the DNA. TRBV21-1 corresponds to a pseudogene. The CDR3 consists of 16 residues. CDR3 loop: CASSKVGTGYYNEQFF. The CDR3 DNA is TGTGCCAGCAGCAAAGTAGGGACAGGGTATTACAATGAGCAGTTCTTC.

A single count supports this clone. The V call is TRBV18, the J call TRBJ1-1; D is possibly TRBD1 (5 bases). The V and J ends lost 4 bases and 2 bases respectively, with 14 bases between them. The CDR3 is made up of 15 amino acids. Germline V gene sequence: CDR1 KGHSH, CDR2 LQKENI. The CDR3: CASSLRTSLNTEAFF. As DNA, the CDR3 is TGTGCCAGCTCACTACGGACATCTCTTAACACTGAAGCTTTCTTT.

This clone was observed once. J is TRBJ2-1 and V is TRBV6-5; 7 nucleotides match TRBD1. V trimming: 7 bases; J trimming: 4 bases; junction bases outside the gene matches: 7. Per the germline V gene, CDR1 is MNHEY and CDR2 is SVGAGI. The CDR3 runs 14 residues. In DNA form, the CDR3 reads TGTGCCAGCAAGGGGACAGATAGGTACAATGAGCAGTTCTTC. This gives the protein CASKGTDRYNEQFF.

In nucleotides, the CDR3 is TGTGCCAGCAGCGATCCTGGGGGGTGGGGTGAGCAGTTCTTC. Amino acid sequence: CASSDPGGWGEQFF. V is TRBV11-2 and J is TRBJ2-1; D perhaps matches TRBD2 (6 bases). The ends were cut back, 5 bases at V and 9 bases at J, with 17 bases in the middle. The length of the CDR3 is 14 residues. The V gene's germline CDR1 is SGHAT and CDR2 FQNNGV.